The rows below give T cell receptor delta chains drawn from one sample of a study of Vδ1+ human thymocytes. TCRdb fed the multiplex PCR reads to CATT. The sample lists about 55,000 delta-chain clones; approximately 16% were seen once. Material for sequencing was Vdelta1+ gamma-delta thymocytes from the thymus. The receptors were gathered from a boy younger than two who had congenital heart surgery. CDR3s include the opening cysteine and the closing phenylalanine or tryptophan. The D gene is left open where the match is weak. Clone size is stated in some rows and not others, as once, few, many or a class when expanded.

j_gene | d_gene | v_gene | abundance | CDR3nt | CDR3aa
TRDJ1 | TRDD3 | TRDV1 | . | TGTGCTCTTGGGGATCACTACTTCCTACGTTTGGACTGGGGGATACAAGGGACCGATAAACTCATCTTT | CALGDHYFLRLDWGIQGTDKLIF
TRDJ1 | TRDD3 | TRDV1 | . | TGTGCTCTTGGGGCCCCCGGGAGGGGTGGGGGAAAGGGCACCGATAAACTCATCTTT | CALGAPGRGGGKGTDKLIF
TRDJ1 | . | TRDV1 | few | TGTGCTCTTGGGGCCGCGGCCCCGATCACCATCACCGATAAACTCATCTTT | CALGAAAPITITDKLIF
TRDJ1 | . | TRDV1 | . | TGTGCTCTTGGGGAACCGCCCCCCGGGATAAACAAGCTCATCTTT | CALGEPPPGINKLIF
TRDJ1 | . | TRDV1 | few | TGTGCTCTTGGGGAACTCCTACTGTACACCGATAAACTCATCTTT | CALGELLLYTDKLIF
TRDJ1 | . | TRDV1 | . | TGTGCTCTTGGGGGGCCTTCCCTCCCACTTTGGGCCGATAAACTCATCTTT | CALGGPSLPLWADKLIF
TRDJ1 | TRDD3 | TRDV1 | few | TGTGCTCTTGGGGAACTAGTGGCTTCTTCATACGAGTACTGGGGGATACGCAAAGTATTCACCGATAAACTCATCTTT | CALGELVASSYEYWGIRKVFTDKLIF
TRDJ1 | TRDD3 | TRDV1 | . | TGTGCTCTTGGGGAACAAACTGGGGGATACGGATACACCGATAAACTCATCTTT | CALGEQTGGYGYTDKLIF
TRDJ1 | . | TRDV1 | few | TGTGCTCTTGGCCCTACTCATGACACCGATAAACTCATCTTT | CALGPTHDTDKLIF
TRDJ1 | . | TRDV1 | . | TGTGCTCTTGCGGCCTTCCTCCACTACTGGGCCGATAAACTCATCTTT | CALAAFLHYWADKLIF
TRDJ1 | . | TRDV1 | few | TGTGCTCTTGGGGAACCCCCGGCCTTCTACGGGCTCCTACCCCGCCTATACACCGATAAACTCATCTTT | CALGEPPAFYGLLPRLYTDKLIF
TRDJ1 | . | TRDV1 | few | TGTGCTCTTGGGGGGTTTCCTACGCTGGGGGACACCGATAAACTCATCTTT | CALGGFPTLGDTDKLIF
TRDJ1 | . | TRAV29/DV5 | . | TGTGCAGCAAGCCATTCCTTCAAACCCTACACCGATAAACTCATCTTT | CAASHSFKPYTDKLIF